Shown below are 11 T cell receptor beta chains from a single sample sequenced in a study of breast tumors, draining lymph nodes, adjacent tissues. Axillary draining lymph nodes of breast cancer patients supplied the node samples. TCRdb passed the multiplex PCR reads through MiXCR, listing each CDR3 protein once. There are about 150,000 distinct CDR3 sequences in the sample; approximately 32% occur only once, and roughly 2.3% lies in the top ten. The sequenced material came from axillary lymph node tissue. The source is a female donor with breast cancer. Some clones in this sample may be carry-over from other donors' samples.

Remarks on this clonotype: A single base separates this from a much larger clone, so it may be a read error. The chain is built from TRBV11-2 and TRBJ2-7; TRBD1 might be the D (5 bases). Germline V gene data show CDR1 as SGHAT and CDR2 as FQNNGV. V lost 5 bases, J lost 6 bases, and 14 bases lay in between. This CDR3 has 13 amino acids. CDR3 bases: TGTGCCAGCAGCCAAGACAGAACCTCCGAGCAGTACTTC. It specifies CASSQDRTSEQYF.

This clonotype has at least ten counts. The chain links TRBV7-2 to TRBJ2-4; 7 nucleotides align to TRBD1. There are 14 residues in the CDR3. In germline, CDR1 is SGHTA, CDR2 FQGNSA. The V segment lost 3 bases and the J segment 9 bases; nucleotides outside the gene matches: 8. In DNA, the CDR3 is TGTGCCAGCAGCTTCTCGGACAGGTTAAGCATTCAGTACTTC. Its translation: CASSFSDRLSIQYF.

This clonotype was found many times. V and J are TRBV20-1 and TRBJ2-4; TRBD2 agrees at 15 bases. Germline V gives CDR1 DFQATT, CDR2 SNEGSKA (reference sequence). This CDR3 has 17 residues. Germline trimming cut 0 bases from V and 8 bases from J; bases unmatched to any gene: 8. CDR3 residues: CSARDLGLAGGVDIQYF. CDR3 sequence (DNA): TGCAGTGCTAGAGATTTGGGACTAGCGGGGGGTGTGGACATTCAGTACTTC.

This chain joins TRBV30 and TRBJ2-2; maybe TRBD1 (5 bases). This CDR3 is 12 amino acids long. Trimming stripped 3 bases from V and 4 bases from J, with 6 bases between. Germline loops: CDR1 GTSNPN, CDR2 SVGIG (reference sequence). The CDR3 nucleotides are TGTGCCTGGAGGGACATCACCGGGGAGCTGTTTTTT. Its translation is CAWRDITGELFF. The variable domain in full, with the rest retrieved from reference TRBV30 and TRBJ2-2, is SQTIHQWPATLVQPVGSPLSLECTVEGTSNPNLYWYRQAAGRGLQLLFYSVGIGQISSEVPQNLSASRPQDRQFILSSKKLLLSDSGFYLCAWRDITGELFFGEGSRLTVL.

At least ten counts were recorded for this clonotype. V gene TRBV12-5 combines with J gene TRBJ2-5; D unclear. Germline lookup yields CDR1 LGHNT and CDR2 FRNRAP. Trimming stripped 4 bases from V and 5 bases from J, with 11 bases between. The CDR3 is 13 amino acids. The CDR3 loop reads CASGSQSEETQYF. The CDR3 DNA reads as TGTGCTAGTGGTTCGCAGTCCGAGGAGACCCAGTACTTC.

The chain carries TRBV4-1 and TRBJ1-4; 9 nucleotides align to TRBD1. Germline values: CDR1 MGHRA, CDR2 YSYEKL. The V segment lost 5 bases and the J segment 7 bases; nucleotides outside the gene matches: 14. The CDR3 has 17 residues. This chain's CDR3 is CASSLVVGTGNTEKLFF. The CDR3 coding sequence is TGCGCCAGCAGCTTGGTAGTGGGGACAGGGAACACTGAAAAACTGTTTTTT.

The V gene is TRBV3-1, the J gene TRBJ2-3, with no clear D. Germline V gives CDR1 LGHDT, CDR2 YNNKEL (reference sequence). The CDR3 spans 18 residues. V was trimmed by 0 bases and J by 2 bases, leaving 18 bases between them. The CDR3 nucleotides read TGTGCCAGCAGCCAAGATGCTGGGCTTTTGAGGAACACAGATACGCAGTATTTT. Translation: CASSQDAGLLRNTDTQYF.

Remarks on this clonotype: A much more abundant neighbour one base away suggests this may be a read error. This chain joins TRBV5-6 and TRBJ2-1; TRBD2 aligns across 7 bases. CDR1 SGHDT and CDR2 YYEEEE come from the germline V gene. Trimming at V came to 4 bases and at J to 9 bases, leaving 16 bases not matched to a gene. There are 16 residues in the CDR3. The CDR3 region has the DNA TGTGCCAGCAGCCTACCGCGGGGGACTATTAACAGTGAGCAGTTCTTC. This encodes CASSLPRGTINSEQFF.

This clonotype has ten or more counts. J is TRBJ1-2 and V is TRBV5-6; TRBD1 might be the D (5 bases). The V end lost 2 bases, the J end lost 8 bases, and 19 bases lay between the germline ends. The CDR3 totals 15 residues. CDR1 is SGHDT, CDR2 YYEEEE, per germline. This chain's CDR3 is CASSFLVALGDGYTF. The CDR3 nucleotides read TGTGCCAGCAGCTTCTTGGTTGCTTTAGGGGACGGCTACACCTTC. Full variable domain (remainder filled in from reference TRBV5-6 and TRBJ1-2): DAGVTQSPTHLIKTRGQQVTLRCSPKSGHDTVSWYQQALGQGPQFIFQYYEEEERQRGNFPDRFSGHQFPNYSSELNVNALLLGDSALYLCASSFLVALGDGYTFGSGTRLTVV.

This clonotype was seen many times. For the CDR3, the DNA is TGTGCCAGTAGACCGCCATTCGGGAATTCACCCCTCCACTTT. This translates into CASRPPFGNSPLHF. The chain combines TRBV19 with TRBJ1-6; D remains unclear. V gave up 6 bases and J gave up 7 bases, with 13 bases separating them. The germline V gene has CDR1 LNHDA and CDR2 SQIVND (reference sequence). The CDR3 is 14 residues long. Based on the CDR3 plus reference TRBV19 and TRBJ1-6, the full variable domain is DGGITQSPKYLFRKEGQNVTLSCEQNLNHDAMYWYRQDPGQGLRLIYYSQIVNDFQKGDIAEGYSVSREKKESFPLTVTSAQKNPTAFYLCASRPPFGNSPLHFGNGTRLTVT.

This chain links TRBV6-5 with TRBJ2-2; D uncertain. Trimming took off 5 bases at V and 3 bases at J, with 10 bases between the two ends. Germline V lookup: CDR1 MNHEY, CDR2 SVGAGI. This CDR3 has 14 residues. DNA for the CDR3: TGTGCCAGCAGTCCGGACCGGTACACCGGGGAGCTGTTTTTT. Its protein is CASSPDRYTGELFF.